These T cell receptor beta chains were read from a single sample in a study of OX40 agonist ivuxolimab in advanced cancers. Some clones are missing from TCRdb's copy, which holds only in-frame ones; the method was immunoSEQ multiplex PCR. The sample consists of 42,000 or so clones, 80% to 90% of them appearing once. Sequencing used CD4+ or CD8+ T cells sorted from blood, obtained in a trial of the OX40 agonist ivuxolimab. These TCRs come from an adult with an advanced solid tumor such as melanoma, head and neck, liver or kidney cancer. CDR3s include the opening cysteine and the closing phenylalanine or tryptophan. D genes are given only for firm matches.

J gene: TRBJ1-6
V gene: TRBV5-1
D gene: -
CDR3 protein: CASSLASTGITYNSPLHF

J gene: TRBJ2-7
V gene: TRBV19
D gene: TRBD1
CDR3 protein: CASKDRERYEQYF

J gene: TRBJ2-7
V gene: TRBV6-1
D gene: -
CDR3 protein: CASTPTPSSYEQYF

J gene: TRBJ2-1
V gene: TRBV18
D gene: -
CDR3 protein: CASSLFASSGTSINEQFF

J gene: TRBJ2-3
V gene: TRBV10-3
D gene: -
CDR3 protein: CAITAGTASTDTQYF

J gene: TRBJ1-5
V gene: TRBV19
D gene: TRBD1
CDR3 protein: CASSTGQGARYSNQPQHF

J gene: TRBJ1-2
V gene: TRBV11-3
D gene: -
CDR3 protein: CASSLDRGGGRHYGYTF

J gene: TRBJ1-1
V gene: TRBV7-9
D gene: -
CDR3 protein: CASSFGGGTEAFF

J gene: TRBJ1-1
V gene: TRBV4-3
D gene: -
CDR3 protein: CASSQDIVNTEAFF

J gene: TRBJ2-3
V gene: TRBV5-6
D gene: -
CDR3 protein: CASSKDRGATDTQYF

J gene: TRBJ1-5
V gene: TRBV5-8
D gene: TRBD1
CDR3 protein: CASSFRTGDQPQHF

J gene: TRBJ2-1
V gene: TRBV6-5
D gene: TRBD2
CDR3 protein: CASRRAGGGYNEQFF

J gene: TRBJ1-5
V gene: TRBV6-1
D gene: -
CDR3 protein: CASITIGIGNQPQHF

J gene: TRBJ2-1
V gene: TRBV4-1
D gene: TRBD2
CDR3 protein: CASSQEPLAGTGYNEQFF

J gene: TRBJ1-3
V gene: TRBV10-3
D gene: -
CDR3 protein: CAISESRDSSGNTIYF

J gene: TRBJ1-2
V gene: TRBV7-3
D gene: TRBD1
CDR3 protein: CASSLDRGQGYTF

J gene: TRBJ2-2
V gene: TRBV5-1
D gene: -
CDR3 protein: CASSLETNTGELFF

J gene: TRBJ2-6
V gene: TRBV2
D gene: -
CDR3 protein: CASSSVSGANVLTF

J gene: TRBJ1-5
V gene: TRBV9
D gene: TRBD1
CDR3 protein: CASSVTGGGQPQHF

J gene: TRBJ1-3
V gene: TRBV18
D gene: -
CDR3 protein: CASSPVRLAGNTIYF

J gene: TRBJ2-3
V gene: TRBV29-1
D gene: -
CDR3 protein: CSEGTSTDTQYF

J gene: TRBJ2-3
V gene: TRBV6-5
D gene: -
CDR3 protein: CASSYGVYTDTQYF

J gene: TRBJ2-7
V gene: TRBV11-1
D gene: TRBD1
CDR3 protein: CASSLQGASDEQYF

J gene: TRBJ1-4
V gene: TRBV5-4
D gene: TRBD1
CDR3 protein: CASSWDRGVEKLFF

J gene: TRBJ2-7
V gene: TRBV6-5
D gene: -
CDR3 protein: CASGRDVGAEQYF

J gene: TRBJ1-2
V gene: TRBV10-3
D gene: -
CDR3 protein: CAISESGGNRGYTF

J gene: TRBJ1-2
V gene: TRBV7-2
D gene: -
CDR3 protein: CASSLFSGYTF

J gene: TRBJ2-1
V gene: TRBV13
D gene: -
CDR3 protein: CASSPTGRRSYNEQFF

J gene: TRBJ1-2
V gene: TRBV7-8
D gene: -
CDR3 protein: CASSSRQSNYGYTF

J gene: -
V gene: TRBV28
D gene: -
CDR3 protein: CASSNRAHEQYF

J gene: TRBJ1-5
V gene: TRBV28
D gene: -
CDR3 protein: CASTKDSNQPQHF

J gene: TRBJ1-2
V gene: TRBV6-6
D gene: -
CDR3 protein: CASLSYRGGYTF

J gene: TRBJ1-1
V gene: TRBV19
D gene: -
CDR3 protein: CASSIGGVNTEAFF

J gene: TRBJ2-3
V gene: TRBV19
D gene: TRBD1
CDR3 protein: CASSDRGQTDTQYF

J gene: TRBJ1-5
V gene: TRBV7-2
D gene: -
CDR3 protein: CASSHSLGPQHF

J gene: TRBJ1-6
V gene: TRBV4-1
D gene: TRBD1
CDR3 protein: CASSQPTGPNSPLHF

J gene: TRBJ1-1
V gene: TRBV29-1
D gene: -
CDR3 protein: CSVENWGQNTEAFF

J gene: TRBJ1-1
V gene: TRBV5-1
D gene: -
CDR3 protein: CASSWTQGNTEAFF

J gene: TRBJ1-2
V gene: TRBV9
D gene: -
CDR3 protein: CASSKQQGRANYGYTF

J gene: TRBJ2-7
V gene: TRBV4-3
D gene: -
CDR3 protein: CASSHRHGTDEQYF

J gene: TRBJ1-5
V gene: TRBV19
D gene: -
CDR3 protein: CASSRTVPSNQPQHF

J gene: TRBJ2-2
V gene: TRBV2
D gene: -
CDR3 protein: CASSEIQGRGLGGELFF

J gene: TRBJ2-2
V gene: TRBV19
D gene: -
CDR3 protein: CASSMGRDAGELFF

J gene: TRBJ1-4
V gene: TRBV5-1
D gene: -
CDR3 protein: CASSLNRDYTNEKLFF

J gene: TRBJ2-1
V gene: TRBV10-3
D gene: -
CDR3 protein: CAISESASYNEQFF